One T cell receptor (beta chain) is described in this entry. These data are taken from a study of blood T cell repertoires in COVID-19. Turning to the study itself: Samples of COVID-19 (acute and convalescent) were obtained from the United States, Italy and Spain. Nucleic acid was either cDNA or gDNA, and it came from T cells, B-cell-depleted T cells, or PBMCs.

Original handling: Scientists estimated how many nucleated cells there were by amplifying reference gene primers. Data came from immunoSEQ multiplex PCR; TCRdb stores just in-frame clones and leaves some out. V and J calls and clone size are given by that table; D and trimming were obtained from the DNA. This sample has around 140,000 clones, with approximately 80% found just once. J was trimmed by 6 bases and V by 1 base; bases with no gene match: 20. In germline, CDR1 is LNHDA, CDR2 SQIVND (reference sequence). This CDR3 region has 22 residues. Input material: peripheral blood. The source of this sequence is a man in his 70s who had recovered from COVID-19. V usage is TRBV19 and J usage is TRBJ2-2, with 13 bases matching TRBD2. The DNA for the CDR3 is TGTGCCAGTAGTATAGGAAAATTAGGGCTTCCAGGACTAGCGGGAGTGGCCGGGGAGCTGTTTTTT. It is translated as CASSIGKLGLPGLAGVAGELFF.